The subject of this entry is one TCR beta chain. What this receptor recognizes is not known. Base qualities were left out, and no much larger clone turns up one base away. Participants in the prospective study were aged roughly 18 to 89 years, lived in 20 to 25 United States geographic areas, and enrolled through a virtual design. In the prospective study, participants were assigned to cohorts based on the clinical history participants reported in a screening survey and a study questionnaire. In the prospective study, whole blood, serum and a nasopharyngeal or oropharyngeal swab were collected from each participant by mobile phlebotomists. Prospective study participants could optionally give additional blood draws and questionnaires over an approximately 2-month period. Before DNA extraction, prospective study blood samples were shipped either frozen or at room temperature. The immunoSEQ Assay, a bias-controlled multiplex PCR, was used to amplify TCRbeta CDR3 regions from genomic DNA. As for how the authors treated the data: Within the assay, amplification of reference gene primers was used to estimate how many nucleated cells each sample contained. Sequence reads were collapsed and filtered to measure the absolute abundance of every unique TCRbeta CDR3 rearrangement. Productive Simpson clonality was computed per sample as the square root of Simpson's diversity index over productive rearrangements. The immuneACCESS repertoire file appears here via TCRdb, limited to in-frame rearrangements. These files lack a portion of the clones; in checked studies, under half of the deficit traces to unresolved V genes, and the cause of the others is not known. V and J calls and clone size are copied from that table; D and trimming were computed from the DNA. The sample includes fewer than 300,000 clones, with about 91% observed a single time. Approximately 1.2% of the sample is taken by the ten largest.

Including cysteine and phenylalanine, the CDR3 has 15 amino acids. The DNA shown is the 45-base CDR3, in frame from base 1. At the junction V is shortened by 8 bases and J by 4 bases; bases outside the gene matches: 13. The germline V gene (reference sequence) gives CDR1 as MNHEY and CDR2 as SMNVEV. The sample comes from a study of blood T cell repertoires in COVID-19 (TCRdb year 2020). Context from the whole study: Samples from collaborators originated in the United States, Italy and Spain and spanned both the acute and convalescent phases of COVID-19. Where HLA class I and class II types were available, the types were taken from metadata supplied by the sample provider, not from assay-based typing. Samples were obtained from the ongoing ImmuneRACE study (first 160 participants) and from 1,000 to 1,500 subjects provided by 6 global collaborators. The material from the prospective study consisted of cDNA or gDNA derived from T cells, B-cell-depleted T cells, or PBMCs. The repertoires were released in a freely available public database meant as a resource for research on the immune response to SARS-CoV-2. Deeply sampled blood TCRbeta repertoires from subjects exposed to, actively infected with, or recovered from COVID-19 were included in the dataset. The sample metadata nearly always contained a de-identified subject ID, COVID-19 status, age in years and sex. Paper-wide results and their limitations: Clinical and demographic metadata were provided uncurated, with the amount varying by source and participant.

The origin of this receptor is a woman in her forties with acute COVID-19. The chain uses TRBV27 and TRBJ1-1; a stretch of 7 junction bases matches TRBD1. The sample consisted of PBMCs or T cells enriched from blood (not recorded which). The nucleotides read TGTGCCAGCCAGAGGTGGGCAGGGGGTATCACTGAAGCTTTCTTT. This yields the protein CASQRWAGGITEAFF.